These 17 T cell receptor beta chains originate from one sample sequenced in a study of OX40 agonist ivuxolimab in advanced cancers. TCRdb's table, derived via immunoSEQ multiplex PCR, lists solely in-frame clones and lacks some. Altogether 30,000 or so clones are present, less than 90% being singletons, with the ten largest covering 15% to 20%. This specimen was CD4+ or CD8+ T cells sorted from blood, taken in a trial of the OX40 agonist ivuxolimab. These TCRs come from an adult with an advanced solid tumor such as melanoma, head and neck, liver or kidney cancer.

The gene calls are TRBV9 and TRBJ2-2; the match to TRBD2 covers 7 bases. V was pared by 3 bases and J by 6 bases, with 11 bases of the junction left unmatched. This CDR3 comprises 16 residues. Germline V gene sequence: CDR1 SGDLS, CDR2 YYNGEE. The CDR3 sequence is CASSGQIGGVPGELFF. The CDR3 DNA reads TGTGCCAGCAGCGGTCAGATTGGGGGGGTCCCCGGGGAGCTGTTTTTT.

In DNA form, the CDR3 reads TGTGCCAGCAGTTTGGGACAGGGCCATCAGCCCCAGCATTTT. Amino acid sequence: CASSLGQGHQPQHF. The chain carries TRBV28 and TRBJ1-5; 9 bases line up with TRBD1. V was clipped by 3 bases and J by 5 bases; unmatched bases: 2. This CDR3 comprises 14 residues. Germline assignment: CDR1 MDHEN and CDR2 SYDVKM.

Only one count was recorded for this clone. The J gene is TRBJ2-7, the V gene TRBV10-2, with D perhaps matching TRBD1 or TRBD2 (5 bases each). CDR1 is WSHSY and CDR2 is SAAADI in the germline V gene. The CDR3 runs to 14 residues. Trimming took off 6 bases at V and 4 bases at J, with 16 bases between the two ends. The CDR3 here is CASSHSRGGYEQYF. The CDR3 DNA reads TGCGCCAGCAGCCACTCCCGTGGGGGTTACGAGCAGTACTTC.

The chain uses TRBV25-1 and TRBJ1-2, with D maybe TRBD1 (5 bases). Germline V lookup: CDR1 MGHDK, CDR2 SYGVNS. The ends were cut back, 5 bases at V and 6 bases at J, with 10 bases in the middle. There are 12 residues in the CDR3. The CDR3 DNA reads TGTGCCAGCAGTTTACGGGGCAATGGCTACACCTTC. Translating it yields CASSLRGNGYTF.

The V call is TRBV19, the J call TRBJ1-1, with D possibly matching TRBD1 (5 bases). The CDR3 is 15 residues long. Looked up from germline, CDR1 is LNHDA and CDR2 is SQIVND (reference sequence). Trimming removed 9 bases from V and 3 bases from J, with 20 bases in between. The CDR3 DNA sequence: TGTGCCAGCCGAATTTGGGGCGTTGGGGACACTGAAGCTTTCTTT. Translation gives CASRIWGVGDTEAFF.

This clone has only a few counts. V and J are TRBV11-1 and TRBJ1-5; 7 bases align to TRBD1. This CDR3 contains 14 residues. Germline trimming cut 5 bases from V and 7 bases from J; bases unmatched to any gene: 8. Germline-derived CDR1 and CDR2 are SGHAT and FQDESV (reference sequence). This CDR3 reads CASSPTGSRQPQHF. The DNA of the CDR3 is TGTGCCAGCAGCCCGACAGGGTCTAGGCAGCCCCAGCATTTT. Supplemented by reference TRBV11-1 and TRBJ1-5, the full variable domain reads EAEVAQSPRYKITEKSQAVAFWCDPISGHATLYWYRQILGQGPELLVQFQDESVVDDSQLPKDRFSAERLKGVDSTLKIQPAELGDSAMYLCASSPTGSRQPQHFGDGTRLSIL.

The CDR3 DNA follows: TGTGCCACCAGCAGAGACCCCTTCACAGGGTTGGATGGCTACACCTTC. Its translation: CATSRDPFTGLDGYTF. The rearrangement joins TRBV15 to TRBJ1-2; possibly TRBD1 for D (6 bases). Trimming removed 0 bases from V and 6 bases from J, with 17 bases in between. There are 16 residues in the CDR3. Germline loops: CDR1 LNHNV, CDR2 YYDKDF (reference sequence). Filled out from reference TRBV15 and TRBJ1-2, the complete variable domain reads DAMVIQNPRYQVTQFGKPVTLSCSQTLNHNVMYWYQQKSSQAPKLLFHYYDKDFNNEADTPDNFQSRRPNTSFCFLDIRSPGLGDTAMYLCATSRDPFTGLDGYTFGSGTRLTVV.

The chain carries TRBV7-3 and TRBJ2-7, with 8 bases lining up with TRBD2. The germline V gene has CDR1 SGHTA and CDR2 FQGTGA. The CDR3 totals 14 residues. J lost 2 bases, V lost 5 bases, and 5 bases had no gene match. The CDR3 coding sequence is TGTGCCAGCAGCCTTACTAGCGGAGCCTACGAGCAGTACTTC. This encodes CASSLTSGAYEQYF. Using reference TRBV7-3 and TRBJ2-7 for the parts outside the CDR3, the full variable domain is GAGVSQTPSNKVTEKGKYVELRCDPISGHTALYWYRQSLGQGPEFLIYFQGTGAADDSGLPNDRFFAVRPEGSVSTLKIQRTERGDSAVYLCASSLTSGAYEQYFGPGTRLTVT.

The chain combines TRBV5-5 with TRBJ1-2, with D possibly being TRBD1 (5 bases). V was trimmed by 0 bases and J by 8 bases, leaving 11 bases between them. The CDR3 consists of 13 residues. Germline lookup yields CDR1 SGHKS and CDR2 YYEKEE (reference sequence). CDR3 protein: CASSLGAEGGYTF. For the CDR3, the DNA is TGTGCCAGCAGCTTGGGGGCCGAGGGGGGCTACACCTTC. Full variable domain (missing parts from reference TRBV5-5 and TRBJ1-2): DAGVTQSPTHLIKTRGQQVTLRCSPISGHKSVSWYQQVLGQGPQFIFQYYEKEERGRGNFPDRFSARQFPNYSSELNVNALLLGDSALYLCASSLGAEGGYTFGSGTRLTVV.

The chain is built from TRBV6-1 and TRBJ1-1; TRBD1 matches 8 bases. Germline lookup yields CDR1 MNHNS and CDR2 SASEGT. J was trimmed by 2 bases and V by 4 bases; bases with no gene match: 6. The CDR3 has 15 amino acids. The CDR3 protein is CASSAWTGSNTEAFF. The CDR3 region has the DNA TGTGCCAGCAGTGCCTGGACAGGGTCAAACACTGAAGCTTTCTTT.

This clone is medium-sized in the sample. This chain uses TRBV7-9 with TRBJ1-1, with no clear D. CDR1 and CDR2 from the germline V gene are SEHNR and FQNEAQ (reference sequence). The CDR3 spans 14 residues. Between the trimmed V and J ends, which lost 1 base and 1 base, there was a span of 7 bases. The CDR3 sequence: CASSLDSWNTEAFF. Written as DNA, the CDR3 is TGTGCCAGCAGCTTAGATAGCTGGAACACTGAAGCTTTCTTT.

The chain uses TRBV28 and TRBJ2-1, with D maybe TRBD1 (5 bases). Germline V lookup: CDR1 MDHEN, CDR2 SYDVKM. V was clipped by 6 bases and J by 6 bases, with 15 bases between them. The CDR3 totals 14 residues. This CDR3 is CASRADLRGNEQFF. CDR3 sequence (DNA): TGTGCCAGCAGGGCGGACCTAAGGGGCAATGAGCAGTTCTTC.

The chain recombines TRBV28 with TRBJ1-4; a possible D gene is TRBD1 (6 bases). Germline values: CDR1 MDHEN, CDR2 SYDVKM. The length of the CDR3 is 15 residues. Trimming cost V 5 bases and J 2 bases, with 12 bases left between them. The chain's CDR3 is CASSPPGETNEKLFF. The DNA of the CDR3 is TGTGCCAGCAGTCCACCAGGGGAGACTAATGAAAAACTGTTTTTT.

This clone has more than one count but fewer than ten. The V and J genes are TRBV27 and TRBJ1-5; a possible D gene is TRBD1 (6 bases). The germline V gene encodes CDR1 MNHEY and CDR2 SMNVEV (reference sequence). There are 14 residues in the CDR3. Between the trimmed V and J ends, which lost 4 bases and 6 bases, there was a span of 13 bases. This chain's CDR3 is CASSYYEGGQPQHF. CDR3 nucleotide sequence: TGTGCCAGCAGTTATTATGAAGGGGGTCAGCCCCAGCATTTT.

The gene calls are TRBV28 and TRBJ2-2; 10 bases match TRBD2. Germline CDR1 MDHEN, CDR2 SYDVKM. There are 16 residues in the CDR3. Trimming removed 5 bases from V and 7 bases from J; junction bases left unmatched: 10. CDR3 DNA: TGTGCCAGCAGTCTACTAGCGGGATCGGAGAGCGGGGAGCTGTTTTTT. Translated, it gives CASSLLAGSESGELFF.

This rearrangement joins TRBV30 to TRBJ1-3; D is ambiguous. Trimming cost V 7 bases and J 3 bases, with 13 bases left between them. The CDR3 totals 13 residues. In germline, CDR1 is GTSNPN, CDR2 SVGIG (reference sequence). The CDR3 sequence: CASTWDFGNTIYF. The CDR3 DNA reads TGTGCCTCCACCTGGGATTTTGGAAACACCATATATTTT.

This chain connects TRBV15 to TRBJ1-1; D is unclear. V lost 0 bases and J 0 bases, leaving 8 bases between the germline ends. The CDR3 runs to 15 residues. CDR1 is LNHNV and CDR2 is YYDKDF in the germline V gene (reference sequence). For the CDR3, the DNA is TGTGCCACCAGCAGAGAAGGAGGTATGAACACTGAAGCTTTCTTT. This translates into CATSREGGMNTEAFF.